This paragraph reports one TCR beta chain. The table came from immunoSEQ multiplex PCR; TCRdb's copy has only in-frame clones and leaves some out. The profile shows 75,000 to 90,000 clones, roughly 94% of them singletons. This sample is drawn from a study of technical replicates of blood from a few donors. The CDR3 totals 16 residues. Germline V gives CDR1 MNHNY, CDR2 SVGAGI (reference sequence). With 6 bases clipped from V and 5 bases from J, the junction kept 10 bases outside the gene matches. The V call is TRBV6-6, the J call TRBJ1-3, with 10 bases matching TRBD1. The receptor was isolated from a human donor in good health. Sequenced input: T cells isolated from PBMCs. The CDR3 bases are TGTGCCAGCAGGGGGGGAGGGACAGGGGACAGAAACACCATATATTTT. It specifies CASRGGGTGDRNTIYF.